This paragraph covers one TCR beta chain sequence. Sequencing was performed with immunoSEQ multiplex PCR; in TCRdb, only in-frame clones are kept and a portion is missing. The table shows almost 25,000 clones, with more than 70% occurring only once. The CDR3 runs to 15 residues. The V gene lost 2 bases and the J gene lost 2 bases, with 9 bases spanning the gap. Looked up from germline, CDR1 is SNHLY and CDR2 is FYNNEI. These data belong to a study of T cell changes during pregnancy in multiple sclerosis. The chain employs TRBV2 and TRBJ1-4, with a tentative D call TRBD1 (6 bases). The clonotype was recovered from a female donor in good health, enrolled as a control in a pregnancy study. The input for sequencing was CD4+ T cells from peripheral blood mononuclear cells, taken in the first trimester of pregnancy. The CDR3 reads CASSELRGTNEKLFF. For the CDR3, the DNA is TGTGCCAGCAGTGAACTCAGGGGTACTAATGAAAAACTGTTTTTT.